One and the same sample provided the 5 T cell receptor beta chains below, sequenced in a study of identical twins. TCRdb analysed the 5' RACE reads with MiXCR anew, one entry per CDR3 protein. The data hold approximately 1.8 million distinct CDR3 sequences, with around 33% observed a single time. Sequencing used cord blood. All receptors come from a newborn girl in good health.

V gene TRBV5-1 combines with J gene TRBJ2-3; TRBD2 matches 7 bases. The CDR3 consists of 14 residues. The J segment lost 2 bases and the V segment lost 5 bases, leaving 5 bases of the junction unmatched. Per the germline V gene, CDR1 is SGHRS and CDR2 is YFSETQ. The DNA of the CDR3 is TGCGCCAGCAGAACGGGGACTAACACAGATACGCAGTATTTT. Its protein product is CASRTGTNTDTQYF.

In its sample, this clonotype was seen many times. CDR3 sequence reads: CSVRQDLRETQYF. The CDR3 DNA reads TGCAGCGTTCGACAGGACCTCCGGGAGACCCAGTACTTC. This chain joins TRBV29-1 and TRBJ2-5, with a tentative D call TRBD1 (6 bases). There are 13 residues in the CDR3. Per the germline V gene, CDR1 is SQVTM and CDR2 is ANQGSEA. V lost 5 bases and J 5 bases, leaving 15 bases between the germline ends.

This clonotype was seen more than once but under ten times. The CDR3 coding sequence is TGTGCCAGCAGTTTACGTTCGGGACTCTCAACTAATGAAAAACTGTTTTTT. Protein: CASSLRSGLSTNEKLFF. This chain uses TRBV28 with TRBJ1-4, with a possible D match to TRBD1 (5 bases). Trimming took off 2 bases at V and 0 bases at J, with 13 bases between the two ends. Germline CDR1 MDHEN, CDR2 SYDVKM. The CDR3 contains 17 residues.

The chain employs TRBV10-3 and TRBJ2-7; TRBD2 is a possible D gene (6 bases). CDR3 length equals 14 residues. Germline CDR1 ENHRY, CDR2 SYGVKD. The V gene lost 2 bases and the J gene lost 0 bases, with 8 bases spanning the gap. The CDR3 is CAISEPGDSYEQYF. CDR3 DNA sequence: TGTGCCATCAGTGAGCCGGGAGACTCCTACGAGCAGTACTTC.

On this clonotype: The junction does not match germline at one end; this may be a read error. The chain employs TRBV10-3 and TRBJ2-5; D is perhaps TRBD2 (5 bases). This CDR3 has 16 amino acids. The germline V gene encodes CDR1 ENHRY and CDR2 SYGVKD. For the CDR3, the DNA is TGTGCCATCAGTGACGGTAGCGCTCTGTCCCAAGGGACCCAGTACTTC. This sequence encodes CAISDGSALSQGTQYF.